This record concerns one T cell receptor (beta chain) sequence. The authors ran the assay at deep level. Researchers divided each subset's genomic DNA evenly across several immunoSEQ plates. Method: immunoSEQ multiplex PCR; TCRdb's copy keeps in-frame clones and lacks some. The table has under 2,000,000 clones, roughly 95% seen once. CD45RO-negative, CCR7-positively selected cells formed the naive CD8 fraction, excluding terminally differentiated effector memory CD45RA+ cells. There were no recent acute infections or vaccinations among the donors, who were healthy HIV-negative adults. The data originate from a study of shared clonotypes between healthy human individuals. The wider study: CD4 naive cells filled three plates per donor, CD4 memory three, CD8 naive two and CD8 memory one.

The CDR3 runs 16 residues. Sample: naive CD8+ T cells sorted from blood. V gene TRBV21-1 combines with J gene TRBJ2-3; no check of the table's D call, TRBD2, against the DNA was made. TRBV21-1 is flagged as a pseudogene. The source of this sequence is a young man in good health. As DNA, the CDR3 is TGTGCCAGCAGCAAATCCTGGCGGGGGCCCACAGATACGCAGTATTTT. This encodes CASSKSWRGPTDTQYF.